A selection of T cell receptor beta chains follows, all from one sample in a study of blood T cell repertoires in COVID-19. Clones were read by immunoSEQ multiplex PCR, and TCRdb kept only the in-frame ones, dropping some. The sample holds around 50,000 clones, roughly 85% seen once. Sequencing used peripheral blood. The receptors were sampled from a human donor in a cohort sampled during active COVID-19. Both conserved end residues are part of each CDR3. A D gene is named only where the DNA matches it firmly. Size is stated for part of the rows, as once, few or many counts, or as a class when the clone is expanded.

TRBD1 | TRBJ1-1 | TRBV6-2/TRBV6-3 | - | CASSWGRGLTEAFF | TGTGCCAGCAGTTGGGGCAGGGGGCTCACTGAAGCTTTCTTT
TRBD2 | TRBJ2-6 | TRBV30 | - | CACGTGGAGANVLTF | TGTGCCTGCGGTACGGGGGGGGCTGGGGCCAACGTCCTGACTTTC
TRBD1 | TRBJ1-2 | TRBV6-6 | - | CASSFRTGVNYGYTF | TGTGCCAGCAGCTTTAGGACAGGGGTTAACTATGGCTACACCTTC
- | TRBJ2-1 | TRBV5-1 | - | CASSSNRVGGYNEQFF | TGCGCCAGCAGCTCAAATCGGGTCGGAGGCTACAATGAGCAGTTCTTC
- | TRBJ2-7 | TRBV6-1 | - | CASSESGHEQYF | TGTGCCAGCAGTGAAAGCGGACACGAGCAGTACTTC
- | TRBJ1-1 | TRBV4-3 | once | CASSQNSGYWTEAFF | TGCGCCAGCAGCCAGAACTCAGGGTATTGGACTGAAGCTTTCTTT
TRBD2 | TRBJ2-1 | TRBV5-3 | - | CARSLTGTSVHNEQFF | TGTGCCAGAAGCTTGACCGGGACTAGCGTCCACAATGAGCAGTTCTTC
TRBD2 | TRBJ2-1 | TRBV2 | - | CASSEEGSGGINEQFF | TGTGCCAGCAGTGAAGAGGGTAGCGGGGGGATCAATGAGCAGTTCTTC
- | TRBJ2-6 | TRBV4-1 | - | CASSQEEALSGANVLTF | TGCGCCAGCAGCCAAGAGGAAGCGCTCTCTGGGGCCAACGTCCTGACTTTC
- | TRBJ1-6 | TRBV2 | - | CASNGQNNSPLHF | TGTGCCAGCAACGGACAGAATAATTCACCCCTCCACTTT
- | TRBJ1-5 | TRBV6-1 | - | CASSEKGGGGSNQPQHF | TGTGCCAGCAGTGAAAAGGGAGGTGGAGGGAGCAATCAGCCCCAGCATTTT
- | TRBJ1-5 | TRBV6-2/TRBV6-3 | few | CASSYGGGLNQPQHF | TGTGCCAGCAGTTACGGCGGCGGGCTTAATCAGCCCCAGCATTTT
- | TRBJ2-7 | TRBV7-2 | - | CASSSFPGNEQYF | TGTGCCAGCAGCTCCTTCCCAGGTAACGAGCAGTACTTC
- | TRBJ1-2 | TRBV9 | - | CASRAGSGTAGGYTF | TGTGCCAGCAGAGCCGGATCCGGGACTGCTGGTGGCTACACCTTC
TRBD1 | TRBJ1-6 | TRBV3-1/TRBV3-2 | once | CASSPEDRSSYNSPLHF | TGTGCCAGCAGCCCGGAGGACAGGAGCTCCTATAATTCACCCCTCCACTTT
TRBD1 | TRBJ1-1 | TRBV25-1 | - | CASSEYIQGGEAFF | TGTGCCAGCAGTGAATATATTCAGGGGGGTGAAGCTTTCTTT
TRBD2 | TRBJ2-7 | TRBV3-1/TRBV3-2 | - | CASNGRGSYEQYF | TGTGCCAGCAATGGGCGGGGGTCCTACGAGCAGTACTTC
TRBD2 | TRBJ2-3 | TRBV6-1 | - | CASSELAGDGDTQYF | TGTGCCAGCAGTGAACTAGCGGGAGACGGGGATACGCAGTATTTT
- | TRBJ1-2 | TRBV6-2/TRBV6-3 | few | CASSYDPGSSYGYTF | TGTGCCAGCAGTTACGATCCAGGGTCTAGCTATGGCTACACCTTC
- | TRBJ1-4 | TRBV11-2 | - | CASSLYGEKLFF | TGTGCCAGCAGCTTATACGGGGAAAAACTGTTTTTT
TRBD2 | TRBJ2-3 | TRBV7-6 | - | CASSASQRGSDTQYF | TGTGCCAGCAGCGCCTCTCAGCGGGGCTCAGATACGCAGTATTTT
TRBD2 | TRBJ2-7 | TRBV10-3 | - | CAIRAAGGSYEQYF | TGTGCCATCAGGGCCGCGGGGGGTTCCTACGAGCAGTACTTC
TRBD2 | TRBJ2-7 | TRBV5-6 | few | CASSLRGLAVYEQYF | TGTGCCAGCAGCTTGAGGGGACTAGCGGTGTACGAGCAGTACTTC
TRBD2 | TRBJ2-5 | TRBV6-2/TRBV6-3 | - | CASSYLAGTRETQYF | TGTGCCAGCAGTTACCTAGCGGGGACAAGAGAGACCCAGTACTTC
- | TRBJ1-1 | TRBV18 | - | CASSPNGEVSFGAFF | TGTGCCAGCTCACCAAATGGGGAGGTTTCCTTCGGAGCTTTCTTT
- | TRBJ1-6 | TRBV13 | once | CASSFRPGLSSSYNSPLHF | TGTGCCAGCAGCTTCCGTCCAGGGTTATCAAGCTCCTATAATTCACCCCTCCACTTT
TRBD1 | TRBJ2-1 | TRBV7-2 | - | CASSLGQGTYEQFF | TGTGCCAGCAGCTTAGGACAGGGGACCTATGAGCAGTTCTTC
- | TRBJ2-7 | TRBV5-4 | - | CASSTDTYEQYF | TGTGCCAGCAGCACAGATACTTACGAGCAGTACTTC
TRBD1 | TRBJ2-7 | TRBV11-2 | once | CASSLFTGTGTYEQYF | TGTGCCAGCAGCTTATTCACTGGGACAGGGACATACGAGCAGTACTTC
TRBD1 | TRBJ1-2 | TRBV28 | - | CASNPGDRGFRPFF | TGTGCCAGCAACCCCGGGGACAGGGGTTTCCGGCCCTTCTTC
TRBD1 | TRBJ1-1 | TRBV5-1 | - | CASSHGTGTTEAFF | TGCGCCAGCAGCCATGGGACAGGGACCACTGAAGCTTTCTTT
- | TRBJ1-3 | TRBV3-1/TRBV3-2 | - | CASSLRQARNTIYF | TGTGCCAGCAGCCTTCGACAGGCCAGAAACACCATATATTTT
- | TRBJ1-2 | TRBV29-1 | medium-sized | CSVEDTGGRGYTF | TGCAGCGTTGAAGATACGGGGGGGCGAGGCTACACCTTC
- | TRBJ1-1 | TRBV14 | - | CASSQTFRLGAAFF | TGTGCCAGCAGCCAAACTTTCCGTTTAGGAGCAGCTTTCTTT
- | TRBJ2-2 | TRBV5-1 | - | CASSLTGPNTGELFF | TGCGCCAGCAGCTTGACAGGACCTAACACCGGGGAGCTGTTTTTT
- | TRBJ1-6 | TRBV5-5 | - | CASSLREPAGGGSYNSPLHF | TGTGCCAGCAGCTTGAGGGAGCCGGCGGGGGGTGGATCCTATAATTCACCCCTCCACTTT
- | TRBJ2-3 | TRBV6-5 | - | CASKRAGRFTDTQYF | TGTGCCAGCAAAAGGGCGGGGAGATTCACAGATACGCAGTATTTT
TRBD2 | TRBJ2-3 | TRBV29-1 | - | CSAGGGTDTQYF | TGCAGCGCGGGAGGAGGCACAGATACGCAGTATTTT
TRBD2 | TRBJ2-7 | TRBV5-1 | once | CASSQDSGGTSYEQYF | TGCGCCAGCAGCCAGGACAGCGGGGGGACATCCTACGAGCAGTACTTC
- | TRBJ1-5 | TRBV5-4 | - | CASSRGGAGATRYQPQHF | TGTGCCAGCAGCAGAGGGGGGGCGGGAGCGACACGGTATCAGCCCCAGCATTTT
TRBD1 | TRBJ1-1 | TRBV6-5 | - | CASSWTGGMNTEAFF | TGTGCCAGCAGTTGGACAGGGGGCATGAACACTGAAGCTTTCTTT
TRBD1 | TRBJ1-5 | TRBV3-1/TRBV3-2 | - | CASSGTGEGPQHF | TGTGCCAGCAGCGGGACAGGGGAAGGCCCCCAGCATTTT
TRBD2 | TRBJ2-2 | TRBV5-4 | medium-sized | CASSPGLAGGPDGELFF | TGTGCCAGCAGCCCTGGACTAGCGGGGGGGCCTGACGGGGAGCTGTTTTTT
TRBD1 | TRBJ1-1 | TRBV27 | - | CASRSDRVVNTEAFF | TGTGCCAGCAGATCGGACAGGGTTGTGAACACTGAAGCTTTCTTT
- | TRBJ1-2 | TRBV5-1 | - | CASSLSSGVDGYTF | TGCGCCAGCAGCTTATCGTCGGGGGTGGATGGCTACACCTTC
- | TRBJ2-7 | TRBV27 | few | CASSLGSLADEQYF | TGTGCCAGCAGTTTAGGGTCCCTCGCGGACGAGCAGTACTTC
TRBD2 | TRBJ2-1 | TRBV4-3 | - | CASSHAGLAGGAYNEQFF | TGCGCCAGCAGCCATGCCGGCCTAGCGGGGGGTGCCTACAATGAGCAGTTCTTC
- | TRBJ2-3 | TRBV4-1 | - | CASSQGVGARPDTQYF | TGCGCCAGCAGCCAAGGGGTGGGGGCCCGACCAGATACGCAGTATTTT
- | TRBJ2-5 | TRBV28 | - | CASSSLPETQYF | TGTGCCAGCAGTTCCCTCCCGGAGACCCAGTACTTC
TRBD1 | TRBJ1-3 | TRBV6-5 | - | CASSQDRVGNTIYF | TGTGCCAGCAGTCAGGACAGGGTTGGAAACACCATATATTTT
TRBD2 | TRBJ2-7 | TRBV28 | - | CASSSPGGSYEQYF | TGTGCCAGCAGTTCGCCGGGAGGCTCCTACGAGCAGTACTTC
- | TRBJ1-5 | TRBV12-3/TRBV12-4 | - | CASSSGSKAQHF | TGTGCCAGCAGTTCCGGGAGTAAGGCCCAGCATTTT
- | TRBJ2-3 | TRBV5-1 | - | CASSRTKLGRTRDTQYF | TGCGCCAGCAGCCGAACAAAACTAGGTCGGACCAGAGATACGCAGTATTTT
- | TRBJ2-3 | TRBV13 | - | CASSSVARTSTDTQYF | TGTGCCAGCAGCTCAGTCGCCCGGACAAGCACAGATACGCAGTATTTT
- | TRBJ1-2 | TRBV6-6 | - | CATLFYGYTF | TGTGCCACCCTTTTTTATGGCTACACCTTC
- | TRBJ2-1 | TRBV28 | - | CASGRGRGGQFF | TGTGCCAGCGGAAGAGGAAGAGGGGGACAGTTCTTC
TRBD1 | TRBJ2-7 | TRBV7-2 | once | CASSLDSRGRDEQYF | TGTGCCAGCAGCTTAGATTCCAGGGGGCGGGACGAGCAGTACTTC
- | TRBJ2-5 | TRBV7-9 | - | CASSRTGYQETQYF | TGTGCCAGCAGCAGGACGGGGTACCAAGAGACCCAGTACTTC
TRBD2 | TRBJ2-7 | TRBV19 | - | CASSPASGHYEQYF | TGTGCCAGTAGTCCGGCTAGCGGGCACTACGAGCAGTACTTC
TRBD2 | TRBJ2-2 | TRBV14 | - | CASSLQRVTSGDGGELFF | TGTGCCAGCAGCCTACAAAGGGTGACTAGCGGGGATGGCGGGGAGCTGTTTTTT